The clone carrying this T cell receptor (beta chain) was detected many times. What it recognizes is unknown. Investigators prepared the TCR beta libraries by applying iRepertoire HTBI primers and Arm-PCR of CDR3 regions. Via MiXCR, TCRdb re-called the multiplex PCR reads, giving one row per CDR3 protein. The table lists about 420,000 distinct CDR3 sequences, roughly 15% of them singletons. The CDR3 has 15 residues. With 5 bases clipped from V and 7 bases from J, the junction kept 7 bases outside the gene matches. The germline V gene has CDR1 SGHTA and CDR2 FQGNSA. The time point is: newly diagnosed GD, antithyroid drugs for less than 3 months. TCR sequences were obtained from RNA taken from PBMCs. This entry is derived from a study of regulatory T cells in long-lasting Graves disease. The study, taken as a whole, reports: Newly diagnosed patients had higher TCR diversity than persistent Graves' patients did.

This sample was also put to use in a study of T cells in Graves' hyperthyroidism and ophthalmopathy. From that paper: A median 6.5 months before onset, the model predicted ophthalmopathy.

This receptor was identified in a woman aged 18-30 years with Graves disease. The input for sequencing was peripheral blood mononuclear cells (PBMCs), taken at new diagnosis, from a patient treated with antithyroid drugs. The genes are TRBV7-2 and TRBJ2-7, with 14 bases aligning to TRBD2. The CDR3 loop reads CASSHGLAGGGEQYF. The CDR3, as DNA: TGTGCCAGCAGCCATGGACTAGCGGGAGGAGGGGAGCAGTACTTC. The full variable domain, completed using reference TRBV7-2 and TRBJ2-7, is GAGVSQSPSNKVTEKGKDVELRCDPISGHTALYWYRQSLGQGLEFLIYFQGNSAPDKSGLPSDRFSAERTGGSVSTLTIQRTQQEDSAVYLCASSHGLAGGGEQYFGPGTRLTVT.